This entry concerns a single T cell receptor (beta chain). Its cognate antigen is unknown. These data come from a study of early stage breast cancer tumors. Study context: Most invasive tumors, about 70% of the 16, were ER+/PR+/HER2-. Whole-study findings and limits: Chain pairing and CD4, CD8 or FOXP3 expression were not captured. Blood repertoires resembled normal breast more than tumor. Compared with adjacent normal breast tissue, tumors showed 2 to 2.5-fold greater T cell density and higher clonality.

Looked up from germline, CDR1 is SGHDT and CDR2 is YYEEEE. CDR3 size: 13 residues. Deletions cut 0 bases from V and 4 bases from J, with 7 bases between. Using immunoSEQ multiplex PCR, the repertoire was profiled, and TCRdb retains in-frame clones only, with some absent. Of 9,000 to 9,500 clones listed, roughly 70% are singletons. The source material was breast tumor tissue. This receptor was obtained from a person between 45 and 65 years old with breast cancer. The chain couples TRBV5-6 to TRBJ1-2; D not certain. DNA of the CDR3: TGTGCCAGCAGCTTGGGCGGATTCTATGGCTACACCTTC. Its protein is CASSLGGFYGYTF.